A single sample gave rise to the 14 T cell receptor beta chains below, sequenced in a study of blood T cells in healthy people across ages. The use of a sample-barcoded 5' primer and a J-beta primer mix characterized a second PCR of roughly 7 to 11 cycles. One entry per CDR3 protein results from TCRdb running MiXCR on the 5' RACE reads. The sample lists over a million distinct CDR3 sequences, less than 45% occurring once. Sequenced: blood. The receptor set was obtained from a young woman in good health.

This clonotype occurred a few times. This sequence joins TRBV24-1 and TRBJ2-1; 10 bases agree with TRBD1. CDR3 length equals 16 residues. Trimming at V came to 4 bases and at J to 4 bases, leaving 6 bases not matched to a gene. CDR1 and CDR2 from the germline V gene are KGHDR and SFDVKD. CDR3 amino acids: CATSDWTGGTYNEQFF. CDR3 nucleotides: TGTGCCACCAGTGACTGGACAGGGGGGACTTACAATGAGCAGTTCTTC.

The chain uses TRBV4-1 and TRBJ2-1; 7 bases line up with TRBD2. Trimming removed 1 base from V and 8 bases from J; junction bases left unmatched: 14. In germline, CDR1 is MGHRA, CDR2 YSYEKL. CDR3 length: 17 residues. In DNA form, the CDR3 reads TGCGCCAGCAGCCAAGGAGAAAGGCGGGGGACTTGGGATGAGCAGTTCTTC. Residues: CASSQGERRGTWDEQFF.

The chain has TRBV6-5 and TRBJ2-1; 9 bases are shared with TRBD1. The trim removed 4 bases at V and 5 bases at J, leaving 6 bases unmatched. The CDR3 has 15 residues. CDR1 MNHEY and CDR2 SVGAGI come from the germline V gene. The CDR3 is CASSFSGQGNNEQFF. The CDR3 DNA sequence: TGTGCCAGCAGTTTTTCGGGACAGGGAAACAATGAGCAGTTCTTC.

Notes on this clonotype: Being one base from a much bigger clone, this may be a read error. The CDR3 region has the DNA TGTGCCAGCAGTGCGGTTATATTCCAAGAGACCCAGTACTTC. It specifies CASSAVIFQETQYF. The chain combines TRBV12-3 or TRBV12-4 with TRBJ2-5; D is unresolved. The CDR3 has 14 amino acids. Trimming cost V 5 bases and J 1 base, with 11 bases left between them.

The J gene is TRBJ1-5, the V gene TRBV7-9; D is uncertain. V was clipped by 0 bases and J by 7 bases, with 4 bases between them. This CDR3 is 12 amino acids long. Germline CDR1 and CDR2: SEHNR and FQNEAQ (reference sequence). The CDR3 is CASSLAWQPQHF. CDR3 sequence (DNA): TGTGCCAGCAGCTTAGCGTGGCAGCCCCAGCATTTT.

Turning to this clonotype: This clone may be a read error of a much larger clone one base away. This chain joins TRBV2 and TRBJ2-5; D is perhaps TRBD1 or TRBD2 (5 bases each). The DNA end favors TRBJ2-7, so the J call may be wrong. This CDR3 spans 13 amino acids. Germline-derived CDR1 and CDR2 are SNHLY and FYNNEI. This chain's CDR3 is CASGPGTSNEQYF. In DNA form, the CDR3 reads TGTGCCAGCGGTCCCGGGACCTCGAACGAGCAGTACTTC.

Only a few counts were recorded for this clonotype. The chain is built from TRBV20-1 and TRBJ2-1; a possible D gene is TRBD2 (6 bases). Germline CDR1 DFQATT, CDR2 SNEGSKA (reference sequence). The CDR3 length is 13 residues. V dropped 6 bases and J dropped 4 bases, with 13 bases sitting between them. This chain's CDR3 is CSATSFLYNEQFF. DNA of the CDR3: TGCAGTGCAACTAGCTTCCTTTACAATGAGCAGTTCTTC.

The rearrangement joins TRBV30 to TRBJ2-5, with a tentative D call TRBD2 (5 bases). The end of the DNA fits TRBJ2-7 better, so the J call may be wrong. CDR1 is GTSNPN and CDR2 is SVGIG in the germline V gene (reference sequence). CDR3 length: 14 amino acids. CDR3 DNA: TGTGCCCGGACTCCCAGAGGACGGACCTACGAGCAGTACTTC. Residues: CARTPRGRTYEQYF.

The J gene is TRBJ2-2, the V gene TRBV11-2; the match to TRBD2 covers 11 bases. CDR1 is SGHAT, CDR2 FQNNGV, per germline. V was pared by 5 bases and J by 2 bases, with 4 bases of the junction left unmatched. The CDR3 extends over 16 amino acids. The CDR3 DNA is TGTGCCAGCAGCCAGGGACTAGCGGAAAACACCGGGGAGCTGTTTTTT. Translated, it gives CASSQGLAENTGELFF.

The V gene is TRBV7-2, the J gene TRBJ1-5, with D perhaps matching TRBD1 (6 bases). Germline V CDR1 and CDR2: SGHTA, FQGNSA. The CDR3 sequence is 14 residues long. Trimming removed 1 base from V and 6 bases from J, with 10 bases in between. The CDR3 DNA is TGTGCCAGCAGCTTAGAACAGGGCACTCAGCCCCAGCATTTT. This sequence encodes CASSLEQGTQPQHF.

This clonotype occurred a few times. The CDR3 sequence: CASSQAGTSGKNEQFF. CDR3 coding DNA: TGTGCCAGCAGCCAAGCCGGGACTAGCGGCAAGAATGAGCAGTTCTTC. V gene TRBV7-2 combines with J gene TRBJ2-1; the match to TRBD2 covers 11 bases. The CDR3 contains 16 residues. The V gene end was trimmed by 5 bases and the J gene end by 7 bases; junction bases not matched to a gene: 10. Germline loops: CDR1 SGHTA, CDR2 FQGNSA.

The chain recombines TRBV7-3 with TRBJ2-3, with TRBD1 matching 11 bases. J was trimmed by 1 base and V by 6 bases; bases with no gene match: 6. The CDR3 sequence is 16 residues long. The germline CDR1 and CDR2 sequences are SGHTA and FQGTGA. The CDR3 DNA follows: TGTGCCAGCAGAGCGGGGACAGGGGGTGGCACAGATACGCAGTATTTT. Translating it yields CASRAGTGGGTDTQYF.

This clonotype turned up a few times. The CDR3 here is CAYSGHYEQYF. CDR3 nucleotides: TGTGCCTATTCGGGCCACTACGAGCAGTACTTC. The V and J genes are TRBV30 and TRBJ2-7, with D uncertain. From germline, CDR1 is GTSNPN and CDR2 SVGIG (reference sequence). This CDR3 has 11 amino acids. V lost 7 bases and J lost 3, with 10 bases in between. The variable domain in full, completed from reference TRBV30 and TRBJ2-7, reads SQTIHQWPATLVQPVGSPLSLECTVEGTSNPNLYWYRQAAGRGLQLLFYSVGIGQISSEVPQNLSASRPQDRQFILSSKKLLLSDSGFYLCAYSGHYEQYFGPGTRLTVT.

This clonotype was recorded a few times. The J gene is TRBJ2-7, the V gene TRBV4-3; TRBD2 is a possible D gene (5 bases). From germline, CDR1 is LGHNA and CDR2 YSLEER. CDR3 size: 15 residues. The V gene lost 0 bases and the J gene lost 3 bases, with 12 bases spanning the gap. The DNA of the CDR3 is TGCGCCAGCAGCCAAGATCCGGGGTCAGACTACGAGCAGTACTTC. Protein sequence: CASSQDPGSDYEQYF.